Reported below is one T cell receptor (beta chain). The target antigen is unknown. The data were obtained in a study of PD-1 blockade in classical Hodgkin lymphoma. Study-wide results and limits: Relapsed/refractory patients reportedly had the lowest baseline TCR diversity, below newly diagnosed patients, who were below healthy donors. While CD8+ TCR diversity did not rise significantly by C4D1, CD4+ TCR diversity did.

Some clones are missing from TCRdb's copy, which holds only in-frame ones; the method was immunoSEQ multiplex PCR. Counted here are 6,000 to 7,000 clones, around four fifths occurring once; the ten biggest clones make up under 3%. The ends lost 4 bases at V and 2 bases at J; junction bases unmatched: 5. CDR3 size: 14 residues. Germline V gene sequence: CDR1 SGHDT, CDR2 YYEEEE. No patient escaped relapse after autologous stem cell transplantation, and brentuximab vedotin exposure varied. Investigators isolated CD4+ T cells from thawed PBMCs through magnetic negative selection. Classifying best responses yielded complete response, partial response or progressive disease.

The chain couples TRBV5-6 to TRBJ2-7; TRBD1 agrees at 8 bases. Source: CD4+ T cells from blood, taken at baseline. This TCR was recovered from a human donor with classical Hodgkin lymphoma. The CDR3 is CASSRTGITYEQYF. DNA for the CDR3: TGTGCCAGCAGCCGGACAGGGATCACCTACGAGCAGTACTTC.